This TCR beta chain originates from a study of blood T cell repertoires in COVID-19. Study-level information: Sources were T cells, B-cell-depleted T cells, or PBMCs; the material itself was cDNA or gDNA.

CDR1 and CDR2 from the germline V gene are MDHEN and SYDVKM. V was clipped by 8 bases and J by 1 base; unmatched bases: 1. CDR3 length: 12 residues. This clone was seen once. Enrolled through a virtual design, the participants were between roughly 18 and 90 years of age and came from about two dozen US areas. TCRdb's copy holds only in-frame clones and misses some; the assay was immunoSEQ multiplex PCR. The table lists about 310,000 clones, about nine tenths of them singletons. The receptor was isolated from a man aged 60 to 75 who had recovered from COVID-19. Sequencing used PBMCs or T cells enriched from blood (not recorded which). This rearrangement joins TRBV28 to TRBJ2-7; 8 bases fit TRBD1. As DNA, the CDR3 is TGTGCCAGCCGGACAGGGTCCTACGAGCAGTACTTC. It translates to CASRTGSYEQYF.